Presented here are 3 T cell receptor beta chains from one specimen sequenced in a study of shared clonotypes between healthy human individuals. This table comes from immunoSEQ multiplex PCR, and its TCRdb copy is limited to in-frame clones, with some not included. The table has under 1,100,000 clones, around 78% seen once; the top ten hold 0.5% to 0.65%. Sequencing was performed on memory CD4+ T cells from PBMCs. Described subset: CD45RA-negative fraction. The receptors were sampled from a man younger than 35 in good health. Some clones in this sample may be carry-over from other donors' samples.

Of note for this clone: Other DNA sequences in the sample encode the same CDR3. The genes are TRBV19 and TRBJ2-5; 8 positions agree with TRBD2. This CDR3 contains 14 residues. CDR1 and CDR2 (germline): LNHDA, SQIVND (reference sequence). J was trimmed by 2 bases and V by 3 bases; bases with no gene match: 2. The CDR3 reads CASSILAGQETQYF. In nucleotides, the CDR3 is TGTGCCAGTAGTATTTTAGCGGGGCAAGAGACCCAGTACTTC.

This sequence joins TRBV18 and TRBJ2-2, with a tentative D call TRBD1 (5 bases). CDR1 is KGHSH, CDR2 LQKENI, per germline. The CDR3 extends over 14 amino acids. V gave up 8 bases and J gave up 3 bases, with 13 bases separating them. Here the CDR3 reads CASQGLLDTGELFF. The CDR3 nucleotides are TGTGCCAGCCAGGGCCTCCTCGACACCGGGGAGCTGTTTTTT.

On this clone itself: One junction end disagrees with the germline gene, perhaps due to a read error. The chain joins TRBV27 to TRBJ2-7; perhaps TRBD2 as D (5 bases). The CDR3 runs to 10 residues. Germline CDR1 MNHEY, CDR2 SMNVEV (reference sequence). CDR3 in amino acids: CASSRGSFPF. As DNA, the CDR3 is TGTGCCAGCAGCCGGGGATCCTTCCCCTTC.